This is a list of T cell receptor beta chains from one sample in a study of CD8 T cells in ankylosing spondylitis. TCRdb called the 5' RACE reads again in MiXCR, with one record for every CDR3 protein. Among almost 400,000 distinct CDR3 sequences, around 24% were seen once, and the ten largest hold approximately 16%. Sequencing input: blood, either unsorted or a sorted T cell fraction (not recorded which). Receptors originate from a male donor with ankylosing spondylitis. Each CDR3 is given with its conserved first and last residue. A D gene is named only where the DNA matches it firmly. The listing skips clone size in some rows; elsewhere it reads once, few, many or a size class.

abundance,j_gene,v_gene,d_gene,CDR3nt,CDR3aa
many,TRBJ2-5,TRBV12-3/TRBV12-4,TRBD2,TGTGCCAGCAGCCGACTAGCGGAAGAGACCCAGTACTTC,CASSRLAEETQYF
many,TRBJ2-7,TRBV29-1,NA,TGTTCGTACGGGAGAGGGGATTCCGAGCAGTACTTC,CSYGRGDSEQYF
few,TRBJ2-7,TRBV28,TRBD1,TGTGCCACCTTTGGGGGGCAGGGGGCTGGGGAGCAGTACTTC,CATFGGQGAGEQYF
few,TRBJ2-1,TRBV3-1,NA,TGTGCCAGCAGCCAAGACTGGTCGGGATCAAATGAGCAGTTCTTC,CASSQDWSGSNEQFF
NA,TRBJ2-7,TRBV12-3/TRBV12-4,TRBD1,TGTGCCAGCAGTTCCGACAGGGGTTTTCTGTACGAGCAGTACTTC,CASSSDRGFLYEQYF
few,TRBJ2-2,TRBV2,TRBD2,TGTGCCAGCAGTTCTCTAGCGGGAGTTAACGGGGAGCTGTTTTTT,CASSSLAGVNGELFF
many,TRBJ1-3,TRBV12-3/TRBV12-4,NA,TGTGCCAGCTCCTGGACCGACTCTGGAAACACCATATATTTT,CASSWTDSGNTIYF
few,TRBJ1-1,TRBV11-3,NA,TGTGCCAGCAGCCTAAGGCGGGAGGGGACCAACGAAGCTTTCTTT,CASSLRREGTNEAFF
NA,TRBJ2-2,TRBV7-9,TRBD1,TGTGCCAGCAGCCCACGGGACAGGGGCGTTCGGGAGCTGTTTTTT,CASSPRDRGVRELFF
few,TRBJ2-7,TRBV5-1,NA,TGCGCCAGCAGCCCCCAGTTAGGCGAGCAGTACTTC,CASSPQLGEQYF
few,TRBJ2-5,TRBV5-4,NA,TGTGCCAGCGGTACCGGGACTTTAAAAGAGACCCAGTACTTC,CASGTGTLKETQYF
NA,TRBJ2-5,TRBV29-1,NA,TGCAGCGAGGGGGGCCCCGGAGGGGAGACCCAGTACTTC,CSEGGPGGETQYF
few,TRBJ2-6,TRBV3-1,NA,TGTGCCAGCAGCCACAGGGTAACTGGGGCCAACGTCCTGACTTTC,CASSHRVTGANVLTF
NA,TRBJ2-7,TRBV2,TRBD1,TGTGCCAGCAGTTCCCGGACAGGGACGTCCTACGAGCAGTACTTC,CASSSRTGTSYEQYF
NA,TRBJ1-2,TRBV5-1,TRBD1,TGCGCCAGCAGGTCGACGGAACGGACAGGGATAATCGATGGCTACACCTTC,CASRSTERTGIIDGYTF
few,TRBJ2-3,TRBV20-1,TRBD2,TGCAGTGCTAGACTAGCGGGGTCTAGCACAGATACGCAGTATTTT,CSARLAGSSTDTQYF
few,TRBJ2-5,TRBV20-1,NA,TGCAGTGCTAGAGCCCAACTCGACCAGCCCCATGAGACCCAGTACTTC,CSARAQLDQPHETQYF
NA,TRBJ2-1,TRBV5-1,NA,TGCGCCAGTAAGCGGGACACGGACAATGAGCAGTTCTTC,CASKRDTDNEQFF
NA,TRBJ2-3,TRBV4-1,TRBD1,TGCGCCAGCAGCTCCACGGACAGGGGAGGGACAGATACGCAGTATTTT,CASSSTDRGGTDTQYF
NA,TRBJ2-7,TRBV25-1,TRBD2,TGTGCCAGCAGTGCGAGCGGGAGGGGGAGCGAGCAGTACTTC,CASSASGRGSEQYF
NA,TRBJ2-1,TRBV2,NA,TGTGCCAGCAGTGCTCTAGGACTGGGCAATGAGCAGTTCTTC,CASSALGLGNEQFF
NA,TRBJ2-1,TRBV29-1,NA,TGCAGCCCTGACCGCGGGACTCCACGGGGCAATGAGCAGTTCTTC,CSPDRGTPRGNEQFF
NA,TRBJ2-7,TRBV4-3,NA,TGCGCCAGCAGCCAAGCGAATCGAAAGAACGAGCAGTACTTC,CASSQANRKNEQYF
NA,TRBJ2-5,TRBV18,TRBD1,TGTGCCAGCTCACCACCGCTAGGGACAGGGGGCCGTGAGACCCAGTACTTC,CASSPPLGTGGRETQYF
NA,TRBJ1-1,TRBV30,NA,TGTGCCTGGAGTTGGACGGCCGTCAACACTGAAGCTTTCTTT,CAWSWTAVNTEAFF
NA,TRBJ2-5,TRBV7-6,TRBD1,TGTGCCAGCAGCCCGGGACAGTTCCAAGAGACCCAGTACTTC,CASSPGQFQETQYF
NA,TRBJ1-1,TRBV5-1,NA,TGCGCCAGCAGCCTGGCTACTTCGAACACTGAAGCTTTCTTT,CASSLATSNTEAFF
few,TRBJ2-1,TRBV24-1,TRBD1,TGTGCCACAAGCAGGGGACAGGGTTGGAATGAGCAGTTCTTC,CATSRGQGWNEQFF
NA,TRBJ1-2,TRBV29-1,NA,TGCAGCGTCGCAGGGACGGACTATGGCTACACCTTC,CSVAGTDYGYTF
NA,TRBJ1-6,TRBV7-9,NA,TGTGCCAGCAGCCCCGAGGGCTCCTATAATTCACCCCTCCACTTT,CASSPEGSYNSPLHF
few,TRBJ2-1,TRBV5-6,TRBD2,TGTGCCAGCAGCCCGACTAGCGGGAGGGTCTCGAATGAGCAGTTCTTC,CASSPTSGRVSNEQFF
few,TRBJ1-1,TRBV29-1,NA,TGCAGCGTTGAAACGAGCTCTGAAGCTTTCTTT,CSVETSSEAFF
few,TRBJ2-1,TRBV7-8,TRBD2,TGTGCCAGCAGCCGAGTTCCTAGCGGGGTGCTTAGCTCCTACAATGAGCAGTTCTTC,CASSRVPSGVLSSYNEQFF
NA,TRBJ2-1,TRBV15,NA,TGTGCCACCAGCAGAGATGAGGGCTGGGGTGAGCAGTTCTTC,CATSRDEGWGEQFF
NA,TRBJ1-2,TRBV20-1,NA,TGCAGTGCTCAGGTTGCGAGGGCCTCCGGCTACACCTTC,CSAQVARASGYTF
few,TRBJ2-1,TRBV6-1,NA,TGTGCCAGCAGGGACTGGGCGGGACCCCCCTACAATGAGCAGTTCTTC,CASRDWAGPPYNEQFF
NA,TRBJ2-1,TRBV5-1,TRBD1,TGCGCCAGCAGTCACTTCGACAGGGGAGGCTACAATGAGCAGTTCTTC,CASSHFDRGGYNEQFF
NA,TRBJ2-7,TRBV28,NA,TGTGCCAGCAGTGCACAGGGAAGACTTCCCTACGAGCAGTACTTC,CASSAQGRLPYEQYF
NA,TRBJ2-4,TRBV4-1,TRBD2,TGCGCCAGCAGCCACTTACCGGGACTAGCGGGAGTATCCAAAAACATTCAGTACTTC,CASSHLPGLAGVSKNIQYF
NA,TRBJ1-1,TRBV30,NA,TGTGCCTGGTCTAGGGATTACAACACTGAAGCTTTCTTT,CAWSRDYNTEAFF
NA,TRBJ2-2,TRBV6-1,TRBD2,TGTGCCACCAAAGCGGGACGGAACACCGGGGAGCTGTTTTTT,CATKAGRNTGELFF
few,TRBJ2-7,TRBV2,TRBD1,TGTGCCAGCATACGGAGGACAGGTACTTACGAGCAGTACTTC,CASIRRTGTYEQYF
many,TRBJ2-4,TRBV5-1,TRBD1,TGCGCCAGCAGCGGGGGACAGGGAATAAACATTCAGTACTTC,CASSGGQGINIQYF
NA,TRBJ2-7,TRBV20-1,NA,TGCAGTGCTTCCGTGGTTCAGGCGTCCTACGAGCAGTACTTC,CSASVVQASYEQYF
few,TRBJ2-1,TRBV7-2,NA,TGTGCCAGCAGCCCAGGTTTACAGGGAGGAAATGAGCAGTTCTTC,CASSPGLQGGNEQFF
few,TRBJ1-2,TRBV18,NA,TGTGCCAGCTCACCTTCGGCCCCCGAGTATGGCTACACCTTC,CASSPSAPEYGYTF
NA,TRBJ1-1,TRBV20-1,TRBD1,TGCAGTGCTAATCGACAGGGGCGGACTGAAGCTTTCTTT,CSANRQGRTEAFF
few,TRBJ2-1,TRBV5-1,NA,TGCGCCAGCAGCATGACAGGTGACTCCTACAATGAGCAGTTCTTC,CASSMTGDSYNEQFF
few,TRBJ2-3,TRBV20-1,TRBD2,TGCAGTGCTCCTTTCGGACTAGCGCCTCATACGCAGTATTTT,CSAPFGLAPHTQYF
few,TRBJ1-5,TRBV4-1,NA,TGCGCCAGCAGCCGGACAGAGAGTGGTCGTCAGCCCCAGCATTTT,CASSRTESGRQPQHF
NA,TRBJ2-7,TRBV28,TRBD1,TGTGCCAGCAGCCCGGGACAGGACCCCTACGAGCAGTACTTC,CASSPGQDPYEQYF
NA,TRBJ2-7,TRBV7-8,NA,TGTGCCAGCAGCTTAGTTGAGACAGAATACGAGCAGTACTTC,CASSLVETEYEQYF
few,TRBJ1-3,TRBV7-3,TRBD1,TGTGCCAGCAGCCCCGGGACAGGGGCCTCTGGAAACACCATATATTTT,CASSPGTGASGNTIYF
NA,TRBJ2-3,TRBV20-1,NA,TGCAGTGCTCGGGGTTCCTTAGGGGCAGATACGCAGTATTTT,CSARGSLGADTQYF
many,TRBJ2-5,TRBV5-1,NA,TGCGCCAGCAGCCAGCCCGAGACACAAGAGACCCAGTACTTC,CASSQPETQETQYF